The 24 T cell receptor beta chains below all came from one sample that was sequenced in a study of spatial heterogeneity in lung cancer. Time point reported: blood at routine non-recurrence follow-up after resection. TCRdb used MiXCR to reprocess the 5' RACE reads, holding one entry per CDR3 protein. The table has approximately 93,000 distinct CDR3 sequences, around 19% seen once. Sequenced material: PBMCs, taken at follow-up. The receptors stem from a male donor with early-stage non-small cell lung cancer.

By share of the sample, this clonotype is hyperexpanded (1% or more). The rearrangement joins TRBV11-3 to TRBJ2-1; no firm D call. CDR1 is SGHNT and CDR2 is YENEEA in the germline V gene. The germline V and J ends were trimmed by 5 bases and 5 bases, with 7 bases remaining between them. The CDR3 sequence is 12 residues long. DNA of the CDR3: TGTGCCAGCAGCGGATGGGACAATGAGCAGTTCTTC. It encodes CASSGWDNEQFF.

This clonotype turned up a few times. The chain has TRBV2 and TRBJ1-2, with 7 bases that match TRBD1. V lost 8 bases to trimming and J lost 4 bases; unmatched junction nucleotides: 7. CDR3 length: 13 amino acids. Germline V gives CDR1 SNHLY, CDR2 FYNNEI. The CDR3 region is CASDPDRSYGYTF. CDR3 sequence (DNA): TGTGCCAGCGATCCGGACAGGTCCTATGGCTACACCTTC.

This clonotype was observed a few times. This rearrangement joins TRBV10-3 to TRBJ1-1; TRBD1 is a possible D gene (5 bases). There are 13 residues in the CDR3. V was pared by 4 bases and J by 5 bases, with 11 bases between. The germline V gene has CDR1 ENHRY and CDR2 SYGVKD. The CDR3 here is CAISGGGDTEAFF. DNA for the CDR3: TGTGCCATCAGTGGTGGGGGGGATACTGAAGCTTTCTTT.

This clonotype was counted ten times or more. CDR3 coding DNA: TGCGCCAGCAGCCAAGTTGCTGGTCGGGGCGACAGCACAGATACGCAGTATTTT. Translating gives CASSQVAGRGDSTDTQYF. This chain connects TRBV4-1 to TRBJ2-3; D is perhaps TRBD1 or TRBD2 (5 bases each). V was clipped by 1 base and J by 0 bases, with 17 bases between them. This CDR3 is built from 18 residues. Germline CDR1 is MGHRA and CDR2 is YSYEKL.

This clonotype was recorded at least ten times. This chain uses TRBV29-1 with TRBJ1-1; D may be TRBD1 (5 bases). In germline, CDR1 is SQVTM, CDR2 ANQGSEA. The CDR3 has 11 amino acids. The V and J ends lost 4 bases and 10 bases respectively, with 13 bases between them. CDR3 sequence reads: CSVAPEGRAFF. The CDR3 region has the DNA TGCAGCGTTGCCCCCGAGGGGAGAGCTTTCTTT.

The chain couples TRBV20-1 to TRBJ2-1; the match to TRBD2 covers 10 bases. The CDR3 is 15 amino acids. V was clipped by 2 bases and J by 4 bases; unmatched bases: 5. Germline V gene sequence: CDR1 DFQATT, CDR2 SNEGSKA (reference sequence). The CDR3 DNA follows: TGCAGTGCTAGACATACTAGCGGGGTTTACAATGAGCAGTTCTTC. It is translated as CSARHTSGVYNEQFF.

V is TRBV9 and J is TRBJ2-1; no clear D. Germline values: CDR1 SGDLS, CDR2 YYNGEE. The CDR3 is 15 amino acids. V was trimmed by 4 bases and J by 0 bases, leaving 11 bases between them. This chain's CDR3 is CASSPGQSSYNEQFF. The CDR3 nucleotides are TGTGCCAGCAGCCCCGGGCAGAGCTCCTACAATGAGCAGTTCTTC.

The gene calls are TRBV7-6 and TRBJ2-7, with D possibly being TRBD1 (6 bases). Germline assignment: CDR1 SGHVS and CDR2 FNYEAQ. V lost 5 bases and J lost 6, with 20 bases in between. CDR3 length: 15 amino acids. The CDR3 sequence is CASSQIGGARSEQYV. In DNA, the CDR3 is TGTGCCAGCAGCCAAATAGGGGGAGCAAGGAGCGAGCAGTACGTC.

CDR3: CASSSLTEQYF. Here the CDR3 DNA reads TGTGCCAGCAGTTCCCTGACAGAGCAGTACTTC. The chain employs TRBV27 and TRBJ2-7; D unresolved. The germline gives CDR1 MNHEY, CDR2 SMNVEV (reference sequence). The CDR3 is 11 amino acids. V was clipped by 4 bases and J by 7 bases, with 8 bases between them.

The genes are TRBV19 and TRBJ2-2, with D perhaps TRBD1 or TRBD2 (6 bases each). V was cut by 11 bases and J by 0 bases, with 16 bases left in between. The CDR3 loop spans 15 amino acids. The germline CDR1 and CDR2 sequences are LNHDA and SQIVND (reference sequence). The CDR3 loop reads CAAGHDIANTGELFF. The CDR3 nucleotides read TGTGCCGCGGGACATGATATAGCGAACACCGGGGAGCTGTTTTTT. The full variable domain, rest sourced from reference TRBV19 and TRBJ2-2, is DGGITQSPKYLFRKEGQNVTLSCEQNLNHDAMYWYRQDPGQGLRLIYYSQIVNDFQKGDIAEGYSVSREKKESFPLTVTSAQKNPTAFYLCAAGHDIANTGELFFGEGSRLTVL.

This clonotype has more than one count but fewer than ten. The chain employs TRBV27 and TRBJ1-5; D possibly corresponds to TRBD1 (6 bases). CDR1 is MNHEY, CDR2 SMNVEV, per germline (reference sequence). This CDR3 contains 14 residues. V was trimmed by 7 bases and J by 0 bases, leaving 10 bases between them. CDR3 residues: CASNRGGSNQPQHF. In DNA, the CDR3 is TGTGCCAGCAATAGAGGGGGTAGCAATCAGCCCCAGCATTTT.

This clonotype has a handful of counts. The chain joins TRBV29-1 to TRBJ1-1; a weak D match, TRBD1 (5 bases). V was cut by 5 bases and J by 1 base, with 17 bases left in between. The CDR3 is made up of 15 amino acids. CDR1 is SQVTM and CDR2 is ANQGSEA in the germline V gene. CDR3 bases: TGCAGCGTTAGAATCTCCGGGACGGCGAACACTGAAGCTTTCTTT. Protein: CSVRISGTANTEAFF.

A few counts support this clonotype. This chain uses TRBV9 with TRBJ1-4; TRBD1 is a possible D gene (6 bases). This CDR3 contains 18 residues. Germline V gene lookup returns CDR1 SGDLS and CDR2 YYNGEE. Trimming removed 4 bases at V and 5 bases at J, with 24 bases between. Here the CDR3 DNA reads TGTGCCAGCAGCCGAACTGGGACAAGCCGTATCTTAAATGAAAAACTGTTTTTT. This translates into CASSRTGTSRILNEKLFF.

The CDR3 region is CASSKDRVQETQYF. DNA for the CDR3: TGTGCCAGCAGCAAAGACAGGGTCCAAGAGACCCAGTACTTC. The V gene is TRBV6-6, the J gene TRBJ2-5; 7 bases fit TRBD1. Trimming at V came to 6 bases and at J to 1 base, leaving 5 bases not matched to a gene. Germline CDR1 and CDR2: MNHNY and SVGAGI (reference sequence). CDR3 length equals 14 residues.

This clonotype has a handful of counts. The chain uses TRBV12-3 or TRBV12-4 and TRBJ1-1; 9 bases agree with TRBD1. CDR3 length equals 15 residues. With 5 bases clipped from V and 4 bases from J, the junction kept 8 bases outside the gene matches. The CDR3 reads CASSRGTGWGTEAFF. As DNA, the CDR3 is TGTGCCAGCAGTCGCGGGACAGGGTGGGGCACTGAAGCTTTCTTT.

The chain uses TRBV5-4 and TRBJ1-2; D not certain. There are 13 residues in the CDR3. Trimming cost V 5 bases and J 1 base, with 9 bases left between them. Per the germline V gene, CDR1 is SGHNT and CDR2 is YYREEE (reference sequence). The CDR3 DNA is TGTGCCAGCAGACGGCAGGATAACTATGGCTACACCTTC. Translated: CASRRQDNYGYTF.

The chain recombines TRBV7-9 with TRBJ2-1; 7 nucleotides line up with TRBD1. J was trimmed by 6 bases and V by 4 bases; bases with no gene match: 6. Germline assignment: CDR1 SEHNR and CDR2 FQNEAQ (reference sequence). This CDR3 has 14 amino acids. This CDR3 is CASSSGDRVNEQFF. CDR3 nucleotides: TGTGCCAGCAGCTCAGGGGACAGAGTCAATGAGCAGTTCTTC.

This clonotype was found a few times. V usage is TRBV6-6 and J usage is TRBJ1-3, with D uncertain. Trimming took 4 bases from V and 4 from J, leaving 5 bases between them. The CDR3 is 12 amino acids. Per the germline V gene, CDR1 is MNHNY and CDR2 is SVGAGI (reference sequence). CDR3 coding DNA: TGTGCCAGCAGTTCAGCCGGAAACACCATATATTTT. Its translation: CASSSAGNTIYF.

The table lists this clonotype with many counts. This sequence joins TRBV18 and TRBJ1-2; 7 nucleotides align to TRBD1. CDR1 and CDR2 (germline): KGHSH, LQKENI. The CDR3 runs to 12 residues. V gave up 5 bases and J gave up 6 bases; unmatched junction bases: 3. In DNA form, the CDR3 reads TGTGCCAGCTCAACCGACAGGGATGGCTACACCTTC. Its translation is CASSTDRDGYTF.

The rearrangement links TRBV6-1 to TRBJ2-3, with 9 bases aligning to TRBD2. Per germline, CDR1 MNHNS and CDR2 SASEGT. Trimming cost V 1 base and J 0 bases; bases outside gene matches: 8. The CDR3 sequence is 18 residues long. The CDR3 here is CASSEVAGAPYSTDTQYF. Written as DNA, the CDR3 is TGTGCCAGCAGTGAAGTAGCGGGAGCCCCCTACAGCACAGATACGCAGTATTTT.

This clonotype was counted between two and nine times. This chain connects TRBV5-1 to TRBJ2-2; D uncertain. Germline V lookup: CDR1 SGHRS, CDR2 YFSETQ. There are 14 residues in the CDR3. The V end lost 4 bases, the J end lost 5 bases, and 12 bases lay between the germline ends. CDR3 sequence reads: CASSLRAGTGELFF. The CDR3 DNA sequence: TGCGCCAGCAGCCTCCGGGCAGGAACCGGGGAGCTGTTTTTT.

This rearrangement joins TRBV5-1 to TRBJ2-3, with D maybe TRBD2 (5 bases). CDR1 and CDR2 from the germline V gene are SGHRS and YFSETQ. Between the trimmed V and J ends, which lost 2 bases and 8 bases, there was a span of 18 bases. CDR3 size: 15 residues. The CDR3 is CASSFGFVDEGTQYF. The CDR3 coding sequence is TGCGCCAGCAGCTTCGGGTTCGTAGACGAGGGTACGCAGTATTTT.

This clonotype came up a few times. The rearrangement links TRBV7-6 to TRBJ2-1; no definite D call. From germline, CDR1 is SGHVS and CDR2 FNYEAQ. V shed 1 base and J shed 10 bases, with 14 bases lying between them. There are 14 residues in the CDR3. CDR3 DNA sequence: TGTGCCAGCAGCTTAGACGTAGGGCGCCGCGAGCAGTTCTTC. This gives the protein CASSLDVGRREQFF.

This clonotype was picked up many times. The rearrangement joins TRBV25-1 to TRBJ2-7; 7 bases match TRBD1. Germline V CDR1 and CDR2: MGHDK, SYGVNS. The CDR3 extends over 13 amino acids. With 8 bases clipped from V and 2 bases from J, the junction kept 6 bases outside the gene matches. The CDR3 DNA is TGTGCCAGCGGGAGACAGGGTGCCTACGAGCAGTACTTC. Translated: CASGRQGAYEQYF.